One and the same sample provided the 31 T cell receptor beta chains below, sequenced in a study of T cells in localized non-small cell lung cancer. Some clones are missing from TCRdb's copy, which holds only in-frame ones; the method was immunoSEQ multiplex PCR. The data show 2,000 to 3,000 clones, with roughly 24% seen just once and less than 9.5% held by the top ten. The sample was lung tumor tissue, taken before any cancer treatment. These receptors were obtained from a woman aged 40-69 years with stage I lung adenocarcinoma.

V is TRBV11-3 and J is TRBJ1-1, with D maybe TRBD1 (6 bases). The ends were cut back, 5 bases at V and 4 bases at J, with 17 bases in the middle. The CDR3 is 15 residues long. Germline CDR1 SGHNT, CDR2 YENEEA. DNA of the CDR3: TGTGCCAGCAGCCTGAACCCAAGGGGGTCCACTGAAGCTTTCTTT. Protein: CASSLNPRGSTEAFF.

The chain recombines TRBV9 with TRBJ2-1; 8 bases agree with TRBD2. The CDR3 is 15 amino acids. Germline V gene lookup returns CDR1 SGDLS and CDR2 YYNGEE. The junction had 3 bases not matched to a gene; V was cut back by 4 bases and J by 0 bases. CDR3 sequence (DNA): TGTGCCAGCAGCCTAAGCGGGAGCTCCTACAATGAGCAGTTCTTC. Protein sequence: CASSLSGSSYNEQFF. Full variable domain (rest looked up from reference TRBV9 and TRBJ2-1): DSGVTQTPKHLITATGQRVTLRCSPRSGDLSVYWYQQSLDQGLQFLIQYYNGEERAKGNILERFSAQQFPDLHSELNLSSLELGDSALYFCASSLSGSSYNEQFFGPGTRLTVL.

CDR3 coding DNA: TGTGCCAGCAGCTTAGGACAGGGGTATCAGCCCCAGCATTTT. Amino acid sequence: CASSLGQGYQPQHF. The chain recombines TRBV11-3 with TRBJ1-5; 8 bases are shared with TRBD1. V lost 1 base and J lost 5; bases outside the gene matches: 1. Germline V gene lookup returns CDR1 SGHNT and CDR2 YENEEA. The length of the CDR3 is 14 residues.

The chain carries TRBV19 and TRBJ2-7; D unresolved. There are 15 residues in the CDR3. Per the germline V gene, CDR1 is LNHDA and CDR2 is SQIVND (reference sequence). Trimming took off 2 bases at V and 0 bases at J, with 11 bases between the two ends. The CDR3 coding sequence is TGTGCCAGTAGTATATGGAACGGTCCCTCCTACGAGCAGTACTTC. It encodes CASSIWNGPSYEQYF.

V and J are TRBV25-1 and TRBJ1-2; TRBD1 matches at 9 bases. The CDR3 runs to 15 residues. V dropped 4 bases and J dropped 4; count of bases not matched to a gene: 7. Looked up from germline, CDR1 is MGHDK and CDR2 is SYGVNS. In DNA form, the CDR3 reads TGTGCCAGCAGTGCCCACAGGGGGCCAGGCTATGGCTACACCTTC. Encoded protein: CASSAHRGPGYGYTF.

This clone is deemed large. The chain uses TRBV11-3 and TRBJ1-4; D gene ambiguous. The germline CDR1 and CDR2 sequences are SGHNT and YENEEA. V shed 5 bases and J shed 5 bases, with 15 bases lying between them. The CDR3 is made up of 15 amino acids. The CDR3 loop reads CASSPSLSLNEKLFF. The CDR3 coding sequence is TGTGCCAGCAGCCCATCCCTGTCCTTAAATGAAAAACTGTTTTTT. Full variable domain (remainder filled in from reference TRBV11-3 and TRBJ1-4): EAGVVQSPRYKIIEKKQPVAFWCNPISGHNTLYWYLQNLGQGPELLIRYENEEAVDDSQLPKDRFSAERLKGVDSTLKIQPAELGDSAVYLCASSPSLSLNEKLFFGSGTQLSVL.

The rearrangement joins TRBV28 to TRBJ1-2; D might be TRBD1 (5 bases). This CDR3 is 15 amino acids long. Germline V CDR1 and CDR2: MDHEN, SYDVKM. V lost 2 bases and J 5 bases, leaving 15 bases between the germline ends. CDR3 residues: CASSLGGLKGYGYTF. CDR3 DNA: TGTGCCAGCAGTTTAGGTGGCCTAAAGGGGTATGGCTACACCTTC.

The CDR3, as DNA: TGTGCCAGTAGTATAGTAGGGGCAGTGAACTACGAGCAGTACTTC. It is translated as CASSIVGAVNYEQYF. The chain employs TRBV19 and TRBJ2-7; D is possibly TRBD1 (5 bases). The CDR3 extends over 15 amino acids. Trimming shortened V by 1 base and J by 3 bases, and 13 bases separated the two germline ends. Germline CDR1 reads LNHDA; CDR2 reads SQIVND (reference sequence).

V gene TRBV11-3 combines with J gene TRBJ2-1; D may be TRBD2 (5 bases). CDR3 size: 15 residues. Trimming shortened V by 2 bases and J by 6 bases, and 14 bases separated the two germline ends. Germline CDR1 reads SGHNT; CDR2 reads YENEEA. This CDR3 is CASSLITPGSNEQFF. The CDR3 DNA follows: TGTGCCAGCAGCTTAATTACCCCGGGGTCCAATGAGCAGTTCTTC.

This chain connects TRBV6-8 to TRBJ2-1; D may be TRBD1 or TRBD2 (5 bases each). Germline loops: CDR1 MNHGY, CDR2 SAAAGT. The CDR3 has 15 amino acids. The ends were cut back, 6 bases at V and 7 bases at J, with 19 bases in the middle. The CDR3 reads CASRSMGLASNEQFF. CDR3 nucleotide sequence: TGTGCCAGCAGATCTATGGGGCTAGCATCGAATGAGCAGTTCTTC.

In this sample, this clone turned up a few times. The rearrangement joins TRBV25-1 to TRBJ1-1; D ambiguous. This CDR3 has 13 residues. Trimming stripped 5 bases from V and 10 bases from J, with 17 bases between. Per the germline V gene, CDR1 is MGHDK and CDR2 is SYGVNS. In DNA, the CDR3 is TGTGCCAGCAGTCTAATGACCTCCCGGAGAGCTTTCTTT. Translated, it gives CASSLMTSRRAFF.

V is TRBV11-3 and J is TRBJ2-1; D assignment may be TRBD1 or TRBD2 (6 bases each). Germline values: CDR1 SGHNT, CDR2 YENEEA. The CDR3 covers 18 residues. Deletions cut 8 bases from V and 0 bases from J, with 23 bases between. The CDR3: CASPCYGGRKSSYNEQFF. The CDR3 coding sequence is TGTGCCAGCCCCTGTTACGGGGGCCGGAAGAGCTCCTACAATGAGCAGTTCTTC.

The chain uses TRBV19 and TRBJ1-1; D call uncertain. V lost 5 bases and J 1 base, leaving 8 bases between the germline ends. This CDR3 is 13 amino acids long. CDR1 LNHDA and CDR2 SQIVND come from the germline V gene (reference sequence). As DNA, the CDR3 is TGTGCCAGTAGTCGCTTGGGGAACACTGAAGCTTTCTTT. Translation gives CASSRLGNTEAFF.

The table lists this clone with a few counts. V and J are TRBV29-1 and TRBJ1-1; 9 positions agree with TRBD1. Germline assignment: CDR1 SQVTM and CDR2 ANQGSEA. The CDR3 is 17 amino acids. The ends lost 0 bases at V and 0 bases at J; junction bases unmatched: 8. The CDR3 nucleotides read TGCAGCGTTGAAGATCTTTGGACAGGGGCTATGAACACTGAAGCTTTCTTT. It is translated as CSVEDLWTGAMNTEAFF.

This clone was counted between two and nine times. This CDR3 reads CASSPVAGVGTGELFF. The CDR3, as DNA: TGTGCCAGCAGTCCCGTAGCGGGAGTGGGGACCGGGGAGCTGTTTTTT. The chain couples TRBV28 to TRBJ2-2, with TRBD2 identical over 9 bases. The CDR3 sequence is 16 residues long. V shed 5 bases, J shed 5 bases, and the junction held 9 bases outside the gene matches. The germline gives CDR1 MDHEN, CDR2 SYDVKM.

This clone has more than one count but fewer than ten. The CDR3 region has the DNA TGTGCCAGCAGTTACTCTGCACGCCAGGGCTACACCTTC. Translated, it gives CASSYSARQGYTF. V usage is TRBV6-8 and J usage is TRBJ1-2; D is ambiguous. V was clipped by 0 bases and J by 8 bases, with 10 bases between them. The germline CDR1 and CDR2 sequences are MNHGY and SAAAGT. The CDR3 is 13 residues long.

This clone showed up just a few times. The rearrangement uses TRBV6-7 and TRBJ1-6, with D unresolved. TRBV6-7 carries the ORF label, with uncertain function. The CDR3 is 11 amino acids. V was trimmed by 7 bases and J by 7 bases, leaving 5 bases between them. The DNA of the CDR3 is TGTGCCAGCACAGCAAATTCACCCCTCCACTTT. This encodes CASTANSPLHF.

This clone was picked up a small number of times. A read error may account for a junction end that differs from germline. The V gene is TRBV6-8, the J gene TRBJ2-1; 8 bases fit TRBD1. This CDR3 contains 13 residues. Germline CDR1 and CDR2: MNHGY and SAAAGT. The CDR3 DNA follows: TGTGCCATCAGTGCTAACAGGGGGAATGAGCAGTTCTTC. Protein sequence: CAISANRGNEQFF.

This chain uses TRBV6-8 with TRBJ2-1; 8 bases map to TRBD1. With 2 bases clipped from V and 5 bases from J, the junction kept 5 bases outside the gene matches. The CDR3 runs to 15 residues. Germline V lookup: CDR1 MNHGY, CDR2 SAAAGT. CDR3 residues: CASSYTGQVNNEQFF. The CDR3 DNA is TGTGCCAGCAGTTACACGGGACAGGTAAACAATGAGCAGTTCTTC.

The sample holds a few counts of this clone. The chain combines TRBV11-3 with TRBJ2-2, with 14 bases identical to TRBD2. The CDR3 runs 17 residues. Germline-derived CDR1 and CDR2 are SGHNT and YENEEA. The ends lost 5 bases at V and 4 bases at J; junction bases unmatched: 6. CDR3 in DNA: TGTGCCAGCAGCCGCCGCGGACTAGCGGGGGGCACCGGGGAGCTGTTTTTT. Protein sequence: CASSRRGLAGGTGELFF.

The chain uses TRBV10-1 and TRBJ2-2; D gene uncertain. The V and J ends lost 5 bases and 7 bases respectively, with 8 bases between them. The CDR3 runs to 12 residues. The V gene's germline CDR1 is WNHNN and CDR2 SYGVQD (reference sequence). Here the CDR3 DNA reads TGCGCCAGCAGTTCAGAATACGGGGAGCTGTTTTTT. Residues: CASSSEYGELFF.

The chain is built from TRBV6-1 and TRBJ2-1; 7 positions match TRBD2. Per the germline V gene, CDR1 is MNHNS and CDR2 is SASEGT. The CDR3 consists of 16 residues. The junction had 2 bases not matched to a gene; V was cut back by 0 bases and J by 0 bases. CDR3 amino acids: CASSEARGSSYNEQFF. The CDR3 nucleotides are TGTGCCAGCAGTGAAGCGCGGGGGAGCTCCTACAATGAGCAGTTCTTC.

In its sample, this clone ranks as medium-sized. The chain combines TRBV9 with TRBJ2-1, with a tentative D call TRBD2 (5 bases). The germline V and J ends were trimmed by 5 bases and 6 bases, with 21 bases remaining between them. CDR3 size: 16 residues. Looked up from germline, CDR1 is SGDLS and CDR2 is YYNGEE. The CDR3 here is CASSEGGSVTGNEQFF. In nucleotides, the CDR3 is TGTGCCAGCAGTGAAGGTGGTAGCGTTACGGGCAATGAGCAGTTCTTC.

This clone was detected only a few times. The V call is TRBV6-8, the J call TRBJ2-7, with 10 bases that match TRBD1. This CDR3 comprises 15 residues. Unmatched junction bases numbered 12, after V lost 8 bases and J lost 5 bases. In germline, CDR1 is MNHGY, CDR2 SAAAGT. In DNA, the CDR3 is TGTGCCAGCGGTAACACCGGGACAGGGGACCACGAGCAGTACTTC. Amino acids: CASGNTGTGDHEQYF.

The chain recombines TRBV11-3 with TRBJ2-7; 9 nucleotides agree with TRBD2. The V gene's germline CDR1 is SGHNT and CDR2 YENEEA. The V gene end was trimmed by 1 base and the J gene end by 5 bases; junction bases not matched to a gene: 9. The CDR3 runs to 16 residues. The CDR3 loop reads CASSLGGGRALDEQYF. DNA for the CDR3: TGTGCCAGCAGCTTAGGCGGCGGGAGGGCCCTAGACGAGCAGTACTTC.

The chain has TRBV2 and TRBJ1-5; D call uncertain. This CDR3 region has 12 residues. CDR1 is SNHLY, CDR2 FYNNEI, per germline. V lost 6 bases and J 11 bases, leaving 14 bases between the germline ends. CDR3 residues: CASSATTTAQHF. The CDR3 nucleotides are TGTGCCAGCAGCGCAACCACGACTGCCCAGCATTTT. Full variable domain (outside the CDR3, taken from reference TRBV2 and TRBJ1-5): EPEVTQTPSHQVTQMGQEVILRCVPISNHLYFYWYRQILGQKVEFLVSFYNNEISEKSEIFDDQFSVERPDGSNFTLKIRSTKLEDSAMYFCASSATTTAQHFGDGTRLSIL.

V is TRBV5-1 and J is TRBJ2-7; possible D gene TRBD2, 6 bases. The CDR3 loop spans 15 amino acids. Looked up from germline, CDR1 is SGHRS and CDR2 is YFSETQ. Trimming removed 2 bases at V and 2 bases at J, with 14 bases between. Here the CDR3 reads CASSFFAERAYEQYF. The CDR3 DNA is TGCGCCAGCAGCTTTTTTGCAGAGCGGGCCTACGAGCAGTACTTC.

This sequence joins TRBV6-8 and TRBJ2-1; D is uncertain. This CDR3 is built from 12 residues. V was shortened by 2 bases and J by 9 bases, with 8 bases between the two germline ends. Per germline, CDR1 MNHGY and CDR2 SAAAGT. CDR3 in DNA: TGTGCCAGCAGTTACCGAACTTTTGAGCAGTTCTTC. Protein sequence: CASSYRTFEQFF.

The genes are TRBV11-3 and TRBJ1-1, with 7 positions matching TRBD1. Germline trimming cut 3 bases from V and 6 bases from J; bases unmatched to any gene: 7. The CDR3 contains 14 residues. CDR1 SGHNT and CDR2 YENEEA come from the germline V gene. The CDR3 DNA reads TGTGCCAGCAGCTTCTCAGGGGGTTCAGCTGAAGCTTTCTTT. Residues: CASSFSGGSAEAFF.

The chain couples TRBV19 to TRBJ2-5; TRBD1 matches at 9 bases. Germline CDR1 and CDR2: LNHDA and SQIVND (reference sequence). With 5 bases clipped from V and 4 bases from J, the junction kept 5 bases outside the gene matches. This CDR3 spans 14 amino acids. The CDR3, as DNA: TGTGCCAGTAGTCGGGACAGGGCGAGAGAGACCCAGTACTTC. Translated, it gives CASSRDRARETQYF.

The V gene is TRBV11-3, the J gene TRBJ2-1, with 15 bases matching TRBD2. The CDR3 loop spans 18 amino acids. The trim removed 5 bases at V and 4 bases at J, leaving 9 bases unmatched. In germline, CDR1 is SGHNT, CDR2 YENEEA. Here the CDR3 DNA reads TGTGCCAGCAGCCCAGGACTAGCGGGGGGGCAGATTTACAATGAGCAGTTCTTC. Its protein is CASSPGLAGGQIYNEQFF.